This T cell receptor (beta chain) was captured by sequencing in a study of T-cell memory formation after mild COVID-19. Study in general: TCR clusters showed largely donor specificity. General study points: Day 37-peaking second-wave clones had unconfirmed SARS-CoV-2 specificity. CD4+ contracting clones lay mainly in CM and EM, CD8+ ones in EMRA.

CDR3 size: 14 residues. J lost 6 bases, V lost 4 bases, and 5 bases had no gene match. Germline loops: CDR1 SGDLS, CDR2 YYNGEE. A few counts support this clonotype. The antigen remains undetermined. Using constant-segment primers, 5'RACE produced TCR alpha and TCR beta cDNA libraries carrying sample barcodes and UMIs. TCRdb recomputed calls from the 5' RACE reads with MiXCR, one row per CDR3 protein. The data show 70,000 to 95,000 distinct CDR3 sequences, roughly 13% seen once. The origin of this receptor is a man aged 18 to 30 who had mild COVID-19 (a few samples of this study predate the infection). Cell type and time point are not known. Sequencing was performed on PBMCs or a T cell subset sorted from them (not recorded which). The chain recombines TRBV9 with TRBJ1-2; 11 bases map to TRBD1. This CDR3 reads CASSIGQGADGYTF. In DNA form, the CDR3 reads TGTGCCAGCAGCATTGGACAGGGGGCTGATGGCTACACCTTC. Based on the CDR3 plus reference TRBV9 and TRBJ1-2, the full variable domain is DSGVTQTPKHLITATGQRVTLRCSPRSGDLSVYWYQQSLDQGLQFLIQYYNGEERAKGNILERFSAQQFPDLHSELNLSSLELGDSALYFCASSIGQGADGYTFGSGTRLTVV.